This record looks at one TCR beta chain sequence and its context. The data originate from a study of blood T cells in healthy people across ages. It was with a sample-barcoded 5' primer and a J-beta primer mix that a second PCR of about 7 to 12 cycles was run. A tag from a template-switch adaptor with 12 random nucleotides marked each cDNA molecule. TCRdb re-called the 5' RACE reads through MiXCR, storing one row per CDR3 protein. The sample includes about 580,000 distinct CDR3 sequences, under 55% seen only once; the top ten take around 24%. They isolated at least 6 million PBMCs from each sample. There are 11 residues in the CDR3. Trimming cost V 2 bases and J 7 bases, with 5 bases left between them. Germline assignment: CDR1 SEHNR and CDR2 FQNEAQ (reference sequence).

The chain couples TRBV7-9 to TRBJ1-1; no definite D call. Material: blood. The clonotype was recovered from an elderly man in good health. The CDR3 DNA is TGTGCCAGCAGCTTAAGTTATGAAGCTTTCTTT. Protein product: CASSLSYEAFF.